The T cell receptor beta chain described here comes from a study of blood T cells in healthy people across ages. Germline V lookup: CDR1 DFQATT, CDR2 SNEGSKA (reference sequence). The CDR3 runs 12 residues. Trimming stripped 2 bases from V and 10 bases from J, with 9 bases between. Study observations and caveats: Aged donors had fewer naive CD4+ cells and lower diversity than long-lived donors. Unsorted PBMCs ruled out conclusive naive versus antigen-experienced comparison.

The sample providers were healthy Caucasian people from Russia, aged roughly 6 to 95. A second PCR of roughly 7 to 11 cycles used a sample-barcoded 5' primer and a J-beta primer mix. Template switching added a 12-random-nucleotide identifier to every cDNA molecule. TCRdb independently ran MiXCR on the 5' RACE reads; one entry per CDR3 protein. Of over 1,500,000 distinct CDR3 sequences detected, around half appear once; the ten largest clones hold 2% to 2.5%. For this clonotype: Its target is unknown.

The sequence was collected from a woman aged 40 to 55 in good health. Sequenced input: blood. This chain connects TRBV20-1 to TRBJ1-6, with TRBD1 as a possible D gene (5 bases). The CDR3 loop is CSARQGSSPLHF. The DNA for the CDR3 is TGCAGTGCTAGACAGGGATCGTCACCCCTCCACTTT.